The 12 T cell receptor beta chains reported below all come from one sample, sequenced in a study of blood T cell repertoires in COVID-19. Sequencing used immunoSEQ multiplex PCR; TCRdb keeps in-frame clones, though not all of them. The sample shows about 160,000 clones, around three quarters of them seen only once. Source material: peripheral blood. The source is a man in his 60s with acute or convalescent COVID-19.

The DNA for the CDR3 is TGTGCCTGGACCAGCGGGCGGCCGGAGGAGCCCCAGCATTTT. It encodes CAWTSGRPEEPQHF. The chain has TRBV30 and TRBJ1-5, with no clear D. V was cut by 4 bases and J by 8 bases, with 18 bases left in between. Germline V CDR1 and CDR2: GTSNPN, SVGIG (reference sequence). This CDR3 is built from 14 residues.

V is TRBV7-9 and J is TRBJ1-1; D gene uncertain. V lost 2 bases, J lost 0 bases, and 4 bases lay in between. The CDR3 covers 13 residues. CDR1 is SEHNR and CDR2 is FQNEAQ in the germline V gene (reference sequence). The CDR3 sequence is CASSLQMNTEAFF. CDR3 DNA: TGTGCCAGCAGCTTACAAATGAACACTGAAGCTTTCTTT. The entire variable domain, with the rest obtained from reference TRBV7-9 and TRBJ1-1, is as follows: DTGVSQNPRHKITKRGQNVTFRCDPISEHNRLYWYRQTLGQGPEFLTYFQNEAQLEKSRLLSDRFSAERPKGSFSTLEIQRTEQGDSAMYLCASSLQMNTEAFFGQGTRLTVV.

This clone was recorded a few times. This chain connects TRBV6-2 or TRBV6-3 to TRBJ2-1; 9 nucleotides match TRBD2. CDR3 length: 16 amino acids. Germline lookup yields CDR1 MNHEY and CDR2 SVGEGT. V gave up 6 bases and J gave up 4 bases; unmatched junction bases: 10. The CDR3 nucleotides read TGTGCCAGCAGCCCGGGTGCGGGGGGGCCTTACAATGAGCAGTTCTTC. This gives the protein CASSPGAGGPYNEQFF.

V is TRBV7-2 and J is TRBJ2-7; 8 bases map to TRBD1. Per germline, CDR1 SGHTA and CDR2 FQGNSA. The V segment lost 1 base and the J segment 5 bases; nucleotides outside the gene matches: 10. The CDR3 length is 16 residues. DNA for the CDR3: TGTGCCAGCAGCTTAGAACCTGGCAGGGGGCGTCACGAGCAGTACTTC. Protein: CASSLEPGRGRHEQYF.

This chain connects TRBV6-1 to TRBJ2-1; 7 bases fit TRBD2. Germline CDR1 MNHNS, CDR2 SASEGT. This CDR3 spans 16 amino acids. The ends lost 4 bases at V and 2 bases at J; junction bases unmatched: 8. The CDR3 DNA reads TGTGCCAGCAGTGGAAACGCGGGGGTTACCTACAATGAGCAGTTCTTC. Its protein product is CASSGNAGVTYNEQFF.

This chain links TRBV3-1 (or the pseudogene TRBV3-2) with TRBJ2-3, with TRBD1 matching over 10 bases. There are 19 residues in the CDR3. The germline CDR1 and CDR2 sequences are LGHDT and YNNKEL (reference sequence). Trimming at V came to 6 bases and at J to 0 bases, leaving 15 bases not matched to a gene. DNA for the CDR3: TGTGCCAGCAGGGCTGGGGCCTTAAGACAGGGGGCTAGCACAGATACGCAGTATTTT. Amino acid sequence: CASRAGALRQGASTDTQYF.

The chain links TRBV7-2 to TRBJ1-5; 8 bases agree with TRBD1. The germline V gene has CDR1 SGHTA and CDR2 FQGNSA. CDR3 length equals 14 residues. Trimming took 5 bases from V and 4 from J; bases not matched to a gene: 4. For the CDR3, the DNA is TGTGCCAGCAGCCAAGACAGGGGTAATCAGCCCCAGCATTTT. It yields the protein CASSQDRGNQPQHF.

This rearrangement joins TRBV6-5 to TRBJ2-2; D is perhaps TRBD2 (6 bases). Trimming cost V 4 bases and J 5 bases, with 11 bases left between them. Germline loops: CDR1 MNHEY, CDR2 SVGAGI. CDR3 length: 14 amino acids. CDR3 in amino acids: CASSLEGVTGELFF. As DNA, the CDR3 is TGTGCCAGCAGTTTGGAGGGTGTAACCGGGGAGCTGTTTTTT.

The gene calls are TRBV7-2 and TRBJ2-3; 13 bases fit TRBD2. Germline assignment: CDR1 SGHTA and CDR2 FQGNSA. Trimming cost V 1 base and J 5 bases; bases outside gene matches: 6. The CDR3 sequence is 17 residues long. The DNA of the CDR3 is TGTGCCAGCAGCTTAGGACTAGCGGGGGGAAAAGGAGATACGCAGTATTTT. It translates to CASSLGLAGGKGDTQYF.

Concerning this clone itself: Different DNA sequences within this sample yield the same CDR3. The chain carries TRBV7-2 and TRBJ2-3; a weak D match, TRBD1 (5 bases). The CDR3 runs 14 residues. The V end was cut by 2 bases, the J end by 2 bases, with 8 bases between. Germline V lookup: CDR1 SGHTA, CDR2 FQGNSA. In DNA, the CDR3 is TGTGCCAGCAGCTTAAGACAGACCACAGATACGCAGTATTTT. Its translation is CASSLRQTTDTQYF.

This clone was detected once. This chain links TRBV6-5 with TRBJ2-7, with 9 bases lining up with TRBD1. Germline V gene sequence: CDR1 MNHEY, CDR2 SVGAGI. V lost 5 bases, J lost 1 base, and 6 bases stayed unmatched. The CDR3 is made up of 15 amino acids. CDR3 DNA sequence: TGTGCCAGCAGTACATGGACAGGGGCTTCCTACGAGCAGTACTTC. Residues: CASSTWTGASYEQYF.

The chain is built from TRBV24-1 and TRBJ1-2; D gene uncertain. The CDR3 is made up of 15 amino acids. Germline loops: CDR1 KGHDR, CDR2 SFDVKD. Trimming shortened V by 8 bases and J by 2 bases, and 17 bases separated the two germline ends. In nucleotides, the CDR3 is TGTGCCACCAATCCCTACACGGGATTCAACTATGGCTACACCTTC. This translates into CATNPYTGFNYGYTF.